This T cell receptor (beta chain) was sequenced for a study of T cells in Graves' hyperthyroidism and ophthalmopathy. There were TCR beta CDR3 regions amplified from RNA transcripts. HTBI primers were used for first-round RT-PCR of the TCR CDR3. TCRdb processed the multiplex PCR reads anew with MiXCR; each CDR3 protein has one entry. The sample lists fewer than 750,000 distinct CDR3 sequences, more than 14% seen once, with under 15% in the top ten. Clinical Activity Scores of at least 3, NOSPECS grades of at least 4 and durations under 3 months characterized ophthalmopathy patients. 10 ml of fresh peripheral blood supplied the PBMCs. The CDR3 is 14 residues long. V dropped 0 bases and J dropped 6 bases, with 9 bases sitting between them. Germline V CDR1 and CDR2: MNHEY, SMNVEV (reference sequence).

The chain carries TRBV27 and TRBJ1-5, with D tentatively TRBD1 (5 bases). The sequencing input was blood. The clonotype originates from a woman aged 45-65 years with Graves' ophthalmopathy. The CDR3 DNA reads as TGTGCCAGCAGTTTATCGGGGGGTCTTCAGCCCCAGCATTTT. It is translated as CASSLSGGLQPQHF.